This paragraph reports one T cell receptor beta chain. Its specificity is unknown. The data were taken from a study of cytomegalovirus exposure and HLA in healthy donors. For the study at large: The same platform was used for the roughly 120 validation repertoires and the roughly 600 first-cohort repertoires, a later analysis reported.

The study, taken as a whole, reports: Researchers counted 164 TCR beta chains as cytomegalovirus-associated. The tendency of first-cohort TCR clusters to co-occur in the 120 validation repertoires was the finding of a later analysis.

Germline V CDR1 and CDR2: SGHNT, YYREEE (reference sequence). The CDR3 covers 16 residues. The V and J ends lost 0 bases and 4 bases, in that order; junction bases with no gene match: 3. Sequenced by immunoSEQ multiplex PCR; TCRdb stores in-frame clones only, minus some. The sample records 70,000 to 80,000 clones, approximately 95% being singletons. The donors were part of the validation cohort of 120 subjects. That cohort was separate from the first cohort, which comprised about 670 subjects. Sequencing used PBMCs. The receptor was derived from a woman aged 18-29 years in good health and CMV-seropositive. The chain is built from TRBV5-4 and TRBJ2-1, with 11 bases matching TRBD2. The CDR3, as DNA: TGTGCCAGCAGCTTGGGGGGGACTAGCGGATACAATGAGCAGTTCTTC. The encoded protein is CASSLGGTSGYNEQFF.